This TCR beta chain is from a study of blood T cell repertoires in COVID-19. The protocol was immunoSEQ multiplex PCR, while the TCRdb copy is restricted to in-frame clones and leaves out a portion. The table shows under 250,000 clones, with around nine tenths occurring only once. Germline V gene data show CDR1 as MNHEY and CDR2 as SMNVEV (reference sequence). The CDR3 is 16 residues long. The ends were cut back, 6 bases at V and 8 bases at J, with 22 bases in the middle. The sequenced sample consisted of PBMCs or T cells enriched from blood (not recorded which). The rearrangement joins TRBV27 to TRBJ1-4, with D possibly TRBD1 on 5 matching bases. This receptor was identified in a middle-aged woman who had been exposed to COVID-19. The DNA for the CDR3 is TGTGCCAGCAGCTTTCGATCAGGGTCCCGGAGCGAAAAACTGTTTTTT. It yields the protein CASSFRSGSRSEKLFF.